These 16 T cell receptor beta chains were all obtained from the same sample, sequenced in a study of blood T cell repertoires in COVID-19. Sequenced by immunoSEQ multiplex PCR; TCRdb stores in-frame clones only, minus some. This table holds 90,000 to 120,000 clones, 88% found once. Sequenced: peripheral blood. These receptors were collected from a human donor in a cohort sampled during active COVID-19.

The chain employs TRBV6-5 and TRBJ2-2; TRBD1 might be the D (6 bases). The CDR3 length is 13 residues. Germline V gene data show CDR1 as MNHEY and CDR2 as SVGAGI. Between the trimmed V and J ends, which lost 10 bases and 6 bases, there was a span of 15 bases. CDR3 amino acids: CATLQGRAGELFF. Here the CDR3 DNA reads TGTGCCACCCTACAGGGACGGGCCGGGGAGCTGTTTTTT.

The rearrangement joins TRBV28 to TRBJ2-7; D is unresolved. Between the trimmed V and J ends, which lost 7 bases and 9 bases, there was a span of 16 bases. This CDR3 region has 12 residues. CDR1 is MDHEN, CDR2 SYDVKM, per germline. CDR3 sequence (DNA): TGTGCCAGCACGGGTAAAAAGCCTTGGCAGTACTTC. Its translation is CASTGKKPWQYF.

The V call is TRBV5-6, the J call TRBJ2-5; TRBD1 matches at 7 bases. Germline trimming cut 0 bases from V and 2 bases from J; bases unmatched to any gene: 16. The CDR3 is 19 amino acids. Germline CDR1 and CDR2: SGHDT and YYEEEE. The CDR3 DNA is TGTGCCAGCAGCTTGGCCCCCGGCAAGACAGGGACGCTACAAGAGACCCAGTACTTC. Amino acids: CASSLAPGKTGTLQETQYF.

The chain combines TRBV13 with TRBJ2-5; 11 positions match TRBD2. Per the germline V gene, CDR1 is PRHDT and CDR2 is FYEKMQ (reference sequence). With 5 bases clipped from V and 5 bases from J, the junction kept 10 bases outside the gene matches. This CDR3 spans 16 amino acids. The CDR3 nucleotides read TGTGCCAGCAGCCCGAAACTAGCGGGGGCGGGGGAGACCCAGTACTTC. It translates to CASSPKLAGAGETQYF.

CDR3 residues: CATSRVAGKNSPLHF. As DNA, the CDR3 is TGTGCCACCAGCAGAGTGGCAGGGAAAAATTCACCCCTCCACTTT. The chain combines TRBV15 with TRBJ1-6, with D possibly matching TRBD1 (5 bases). This CDR3 has 15 residues. Trimming removed 1 base from V and 7 bases from J, with 11 bases in between. Germline V gene lookup returns CDR1 LNHNV and CDR2 YYDKDF (reference sequence).

This rearrangement joins TRBV15 to TRBJ2-5; a weak D match, TRBD1 (7 bases). The CDR3 consists of 16 residues. V lost 3 bases and J 2 bases, leaving 16 bases between the germline ends. Germline V gives CDR1 LNHNV, CDR2 YYDKDF (reference sequence). The chain's CDR3 is CATSRGTGDLQETQYF. CDR3 bases: TGTGCCACCAGCAGGGGAACAGGGGACTTACAAGAGACCCAGTACTTC.

J is TRBJ2-7 and V is TRBV28; TRBD1 is a possible D gene (7 bases). Germline loops: CDR1 MDHEN, CDR2 SYDVKM. Between the trimmed V and J ends, which lost 6 bases and 3 bases, there was a span of 18 bases. The CDR3 covers 15 residues. The DNA of the CDR3 is TGTGCCAGCAGACCCCAGGGGGGAGCACTCTACGAGCAGTACTTC. Its translation is CASRPQGGALYEQYF.

The genes are TRBV7-6 and TRBJ1-5; possible D gene TRBD1, 5 bases. This CDR3 spans 16 amino acids. Trimming took 2 bases from V and 3 from J, leaving 14 bases between them. CDR1 SGHVS and CDR2 FNYEAQ come from the germline V gene. CDR3 coding DNA: TGTGCCAGCAGCTTAAGGTCCTCGGGGGTCAATCAGCCCCAGCATTTT. Translating it yields CASSLRSSGVNQPQHF.

This chain uses TRBV7-4 with TRBJ2-7; 11 nucleotides agree with TRBD1. The CDR3 is 16 residues long. J gave up 7 bases and V 1 base, and 9 bases lay outside the gene matches. Germline CDR1 reads SGHVT; CDR2 reads SQSDAQ. CDR3 bases: TGTGCCAGCAGCTTAGACCAGGACAGGGGGCGGGAAGAGCAGTACTTC. Amino acids: CASSLDQDRGREEQYF. The variable domain in full, with the rest retrieved from reference TRBV7-4 and TRBJ2-7, is GAGVSQSPRYKVAKRGRDVALRCDSISGHVTLYWYRQTLGQGSEVLTYSQSDAQRDKSGRPSGRFSAERPERSVSTLKIQRTEQGDSAVYLCASSLDQDRGREEQYFGPGTRLTVT.

The chain combines TRBV19 with TRBJ2-3; 12 bases align to TRBD2. The ends lost 4 bases at V and 3 bases at J; junction bases unmatched: 5. The CDR3 contains 16 residues. Germline V gives CDR1 LNHDA, CDR2 SQIVND (reference sequence). The DNA of the CDR3 is TGTGCCAGTAGTACCCCAACTAGCGGGGGGACAGATACGCAGTATTTT. This encodes CASSTPTSGGTDTQYF.

The chain links TRBV19 to TRBJ1-4; weak D call: TRBD1 (5 bases). The germline V gene encodes CDR1 LNHDA and CDR2 SQIVND (reference sequence). The V end lost 3 bases, the J end lost 1 base, and 9 bases lay between the germline ends. The CDR3 length is 15 residues. CDR3 amino acids: CASSIDRITNEKLFF. The DNA of the CDR3 is TGTGCCAGTAGTATTGACAGAATAACTAATGAAAAACTGTTTTTT.

The V call is TRBV3-1 (or the pseudogene TRBV3-2), the J call TRBJ2-3, with 16 bases identical to TRBD2. Germline trimming cut 4 bases from V and 1 base from J; bases unmatched to any gene: 5. Germline-derived CDR1 and CDR2 are LGHDT and YNNKEL (reference sequence). CDR3 length: 18 residues. CDR3 loop: CASSRAGTSGGGTDTQYF. The CDR3 nucleotides are TGTGCCAGCAGCCGCGCCGGGACTAGCGGGGGGGGCACAGATACGCAGTATTTT.

This clone came up once. The chain couples TRBV7-9 to TRBJ2-1; D call uncertain. The germline V and J ends were trimmed by 5 bases and 0 bases, with 8 bases remaining between them. The CDR3 has 14 residues. Per the germline V gene, CDR1 is SEHNR and CDR2 is FQNEAQ (reference sequence). The CDR3 loop reads CASSRSSSYNEQFF. DNA for the CDR3: TGTGCCAGCAGCCGTTCGAGCTCCTACAATGAGCAGTTCTTC.

The V gene is TRBV11-2, the J gene TRBJ2-2; tentatively, D is TRBD1 (6 bases). CDR1 is SGHAT, CDR2 FQNNGV, per germline. The CDR3 runs to 15 residues. V dropped 5 bases and J dropped 1 base, with 11 bases sitting between them. The CDR3 bases are TGTGCCAGCAGCCTCAGGGGAGTGAACACCGGGGAGCTGTTTTTT. Translation: CASSLRGVNTGELFF.

The rearrangement joins TRBV29-1 to TRBJ2-1; possibly TRBD1 for D (6 bases). Germline CDR1 and CDR2: SQVTM and ANQGSEA. The CDR3 sequence is 11 residues long. Trimming left V 6 bases short and J 11 bases short, with 14 bases between. In DNA form, the CDR3 reads TGCAGCGTGGATGACAGGCAGAAGCAGTTCTTC. Amino acids: CSVDDRQKQFF.

J is TRBJ1-3 and V is TRBV5-6; D not resolved. The germline V gene encodes CDR1 SGHDT and CDR2 YYEEEE. Trimming removed 1 base at V and 0 bases at J, with 11 bases between. This CDR3 contains 16 residues. As DNA, the CDR3 is TGTGCCAGCAGCTTGACGACGGGGAGCTCTGGAAACACCATATATTTT. It yields the protein CASSLTTGSSGNTIYF.